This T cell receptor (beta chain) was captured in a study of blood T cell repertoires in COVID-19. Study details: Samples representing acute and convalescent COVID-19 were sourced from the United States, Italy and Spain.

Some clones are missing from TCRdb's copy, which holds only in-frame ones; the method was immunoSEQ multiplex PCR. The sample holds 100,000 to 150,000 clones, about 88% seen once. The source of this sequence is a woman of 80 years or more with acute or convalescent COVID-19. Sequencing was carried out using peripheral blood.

CDR3 DNA: TGTGCCAGCTCACCCCGGGGGGGAGACGAAGCTTTCTTT. This encodes CASSPRGGDEAFF. V usage is TRBV18 and J usage is TRBJ1-1, with D perhaps matching TRBD1 (5 bases). The germline gives CDR1 KGHSH, CDR2 LQKENI. V was pared by 3 bases and J by 8 bases, with 13 bases between. The CDR3 is 13 amino acids.